This TCR beta chain is drawn from a study of regulatory T cells in long-lasting Graves disease (dated by TCRdb to about 2021). Regarding the research as a whole: Antithyroid drugs had been taken for less than 3 months by newly diagnosed Graves' disease patients. This study used TCR sequencing and RNA sequencing of peripheral blood to compare persistent Graves' disease patients against newly diagnosed Graves' disease patients. The study took place in China and was registered as a clinical trial. A total of 35 or so samples underwent TCR sequencing: some 13 from persistent and about 20 from newly diagnosed Graves' disease patients.

Findings and caveats that apply to the study as a whole: TRBV28, TRBJ1-2 and TRBJ2-5 were preferentially used in persistent disease, while TRBV20-1 and TRBJ2-1 were favored in newly diagnosed disease. Because the primary lesion, thyroid tissue, could not be accessed, the study looked at peripheral blood alone. Persistent Graves' disease patients showed lower TCR Shannon entropy and fewer highly expanded clones than newly diagnosed patients, suggesting clonal expansion. More public clonotypes were shared among persistent patients (roughly 3,000) than among newly diagnosed patients (966). The small sample size was acknowledged by the authors as a limitation that may reduce accuracy. Sequencing and analysis were restricted to the TCR beta chain.

Concerning this clonotype itself: Its antigen is still unknown. No base quality information exists; no much larger clone differs at one position.

The time point label, read with the paper, signifies: newly diagnosed GD, antithyroid drugs for less than 3 months. RNA was extracted from PBMCs in TRIzol for both TCR sequencing and RNA sequencing. The diagnosis of Graves' disease was made according to American Thyroid Association guidelines. Patients were recruited from an endocrinology department in Xi'an, China. From each patient, 8 to 10 milliliters of peripheral blood was collected into an EDTA anticoagulant tube. Ficoll Paque Plus density gradient separation was used to isolate PBMCs, and no further T cell sorting was performed. RNA quality was checked with an Agilent 2100 Bioanalyzer and agarose gel, and concentration with a NanoDrop 2000. The library was generated by multiplex PCR. Sequencing was carried out with an Illumina HiSeq 4000. To build TCR beta libraries, CDR3 regions were amplified by Arm-PCR using iRepertoire HTBI primers. Before sequencing, the PCR products underwent gel purification. For the original study's pipeline: Gene usage analysis of CDR3 amino acid clonotypes used the 62 TRBV and 14 to 15 TRBJ segments found across samples. COPE and FqMerger were used to merge filtered high-quality paired reads into contigs. BLAST was used to align contigs to the IMGT TRBV, TRBD and TRBJ reference genes, and CDR3 was defined following IMGT. Highly expanded clones were defined as clonotypes with a frequency above 0.1%. Shannon entropy served as the measure of repertoire diversity, while the Gini coefficient captured V-J evenness. Public clonotypes were defined as clonotypes shared by more than one individual. Clones were called with MiXCR by TCRdb after fastp trimmed the public reads at Q25, and only in-frame beta chains were retained. Each CDR3 protein gets just one entry, which takes the most common genes and DNA from the rows behind it. The V and J calls and clone size are TCRdb's, not the authors'. The sample table lists over 350,000 distinct CDR3 sequences, about 15% of them with a count of one. The ten largest clonotypes hold roughly a sixth of the sample.

Deletion took 1 base off V and 4 bases off J, with a span of 17 bases between the germline ends. From a lookup of the germline V gene (reference sequence), CDR1 and CDR2 are SEHNR and FQNEAQ. The CDR3 sequence holds 17 residues, the cysteine and phenylalanine included. Only the CDR3 part of the read is kept: 51 bases, read in frame from the first base. The same data also contributed to another study, on T cells in Graves' hyperthyroidism and ophthalmopathy. According to the second study: Stable Graves' hyperthyroidism was defined as the absence of progression to ophthalmopathy over 18 months of follow-up. The hyperthyroidism patients were between 18 and 65 years old and newly diagnosed, with a disease duration of less than 2 months. Exclusion was applied to patients with uncontrolled infections, other autoimmune diseases, pregnancy or lactation. Diagnoses relied on clinical symptoms, serum thyroxine and TRAb, thyroid ultrasound and orbital computed tomography. A first-round RT-PCR of the TCR CDR3 used the HTBI primer set with the Qiagen OneStep RT-PCR kit. Most expanded thyroid clonotypes (frequency above 0.001) were also found in blood, which suggests that blood repertoires may mirror thyroid immune responses. A model built on a 13 V-J signature distinguished ophthalmopathy from stable hyperthyroidism, reaching around 90% sensitivity and 81% to 83% specificity in cross-validation and 80%/75% in testing. In validation, the model predicted progression to ophthalmopathy with roughly 70% sensitivity and 72% to 85% specificity, a median of about 6.7 months before onset. A discovery cohort of approximately 100 patients, roughly 40 with Graves' ophthalmopathy and more than 55 with stable Graves' hyperthyroidism, was used to find distinguishing TCR V-J signatures. An independent validation cohort of around 19 hyperthyroidism patients and 15 or so patients who later progressed to ophthalmopathy tested prospective prediction of ophthalmopathy. The roughly 90 discovery patients were divided at random into training and test sets in a 7:3 ratio. In addition, the study compared T-cell repertoires in thyroid tissue and in blood from roughly six Graves' hyperthyroidism patients. Once sampling was done, hyperthyroidism patients were given methimazole at a starting dose of 30 mg daily, whereas ophthalmopathy patients were given high-dose intravenous methylprednisolone. Libraries were constructed in a second round of multiplex PCR, after which size selection and purification were performed. Libraries were sequenced paired-end with 100 bp reads on an Illumina HiSeq2000. SOAPnuke was used to process the raw data, throwing out any read that contained adapters or uncalled bases, had a mean Phred below 15, or lacked an exact constant-primer or identifier match. COPE v1.2.5 was used to merge high-quality paired reads, and clonotypes were defined as unique nucleotide sequences. Clonotypes were aligned to IMGT TRBV, TRBD and TRBJ reference segments using MiTCR v1.1. Analysis was restricted to V-J combinations with a frequency above 0.0001, which covered about 99% of repertoires. A TCS score was defined as the ratio between F50 (clonal expansion) and ExV (chaos), using BLOSUM62-based TCRdist between CDR3 peptides within each V-J. Welch's t-statistics and random forest reduced several hundred V-J features to about 12, which were used in a naive Bayes classifier (R e1071). Sample size was not statistically predetermined, and blinding of investigators to group allocation was not performed. The paper reports TCR Vbeta CDR3 sequencing of about 140 peripheral blood samples: 40 or so ophthalmopathy, under 80 hyperthyroidism and around 17 progressor patients.

The material was peripheral blood mononuclear cells (PBMCs), obtained at new diagnosis, from a patient treated with antithyroid drugs. This TCR came from a woman aged 45-59 years with Graves disease. Donor details come from another sample of the same person, matched by shared clones. The rearranged segments are TRBV7-9 and TRBJ2-1; the D call is tentative, TRBD1 or TRBD2, as each matches 6 bases. The DNA sequence reads TGTGCCAGCAGCTTAGGGGGGGCGAGGGAATATTACAATGAGCAGTTCTTC. Its translation reads: CASSLGGAREYYNEQFF.